Described below is a single T cell receptor beta chain sequence and its context. TCRdb re-analysed the 5' RACE reads in MiXCR, keeping a single row per CDR3 protein. The sample holds around 530,000 distinct CDR3 sequences; roughly 15% are singletons and the top ten take roughly 0.43%. CDR1 and CDR2 from the germline V gene are SQVTM and ANQGSEA. The CDR3 covers 15 residues. Trimming stripped 1 base from V and 0 bases from J, with 13 bases between. The sample originates from a study of identical twins. These same records also appear under a second study, on yellow fever vaccine responses in identical twins. That report notes: Reported findings indicate that twins' vaccine T cell responses seemed partially convergent, partially personalized.

The chain employs TRBV29-1 and TRBJ2-7, with D unclear. Material for sequencing was CD4+ T cells sorted from blood. This TCR was sampled from a woman younger than 30 in good health. CDR3 protein: CSVEVVRSSSYEQYF. Here the CDR3 DNA reads TGCAGCGTTGAAGTCGTCAGGTCGAGCTCCTACGAGCAGTACTTC.